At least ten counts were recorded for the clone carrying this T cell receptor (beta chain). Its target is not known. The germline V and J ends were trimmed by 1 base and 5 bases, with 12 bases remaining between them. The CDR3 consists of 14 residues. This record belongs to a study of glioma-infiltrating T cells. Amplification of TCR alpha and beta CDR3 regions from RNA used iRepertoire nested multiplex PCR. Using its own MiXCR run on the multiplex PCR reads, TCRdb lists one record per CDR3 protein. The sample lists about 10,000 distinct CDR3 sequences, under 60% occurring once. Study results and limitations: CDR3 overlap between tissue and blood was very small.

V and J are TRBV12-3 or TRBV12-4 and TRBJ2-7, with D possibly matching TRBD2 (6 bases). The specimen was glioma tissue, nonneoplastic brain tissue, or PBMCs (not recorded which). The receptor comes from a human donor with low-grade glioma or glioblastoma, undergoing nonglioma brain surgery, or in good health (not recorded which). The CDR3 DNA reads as TGTGCCAGCAGTTTAGATCCGGGGGTGAACGAGCAGTACTTC. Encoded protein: CASSLDPGVNEQYF.